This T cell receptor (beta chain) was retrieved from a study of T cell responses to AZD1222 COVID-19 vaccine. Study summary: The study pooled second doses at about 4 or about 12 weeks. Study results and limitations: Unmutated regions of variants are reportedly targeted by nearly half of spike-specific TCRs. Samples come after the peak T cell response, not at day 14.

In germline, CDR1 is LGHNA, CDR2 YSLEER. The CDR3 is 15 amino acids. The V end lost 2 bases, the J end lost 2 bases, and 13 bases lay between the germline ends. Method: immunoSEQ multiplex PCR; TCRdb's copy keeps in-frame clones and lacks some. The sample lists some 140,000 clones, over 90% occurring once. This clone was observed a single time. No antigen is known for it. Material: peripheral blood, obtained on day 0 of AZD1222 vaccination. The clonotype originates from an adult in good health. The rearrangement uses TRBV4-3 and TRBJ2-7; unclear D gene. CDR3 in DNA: TGCGCCAGCAGCCAATCTGCGGAGCTCACCTACGAGCAGTACTTC. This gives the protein CASSQSAELTYEQYF.